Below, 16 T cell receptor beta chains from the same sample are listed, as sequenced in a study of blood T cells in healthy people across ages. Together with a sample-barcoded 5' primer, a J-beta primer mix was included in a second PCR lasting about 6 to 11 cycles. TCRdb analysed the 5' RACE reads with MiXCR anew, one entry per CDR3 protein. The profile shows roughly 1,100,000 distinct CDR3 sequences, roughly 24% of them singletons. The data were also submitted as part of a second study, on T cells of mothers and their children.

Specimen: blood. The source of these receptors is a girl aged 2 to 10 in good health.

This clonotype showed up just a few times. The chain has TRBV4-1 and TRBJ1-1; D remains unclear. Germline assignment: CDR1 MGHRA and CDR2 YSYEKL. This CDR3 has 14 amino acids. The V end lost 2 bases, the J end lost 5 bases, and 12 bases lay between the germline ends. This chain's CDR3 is CASSQPSTGTEAFF. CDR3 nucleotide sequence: TGCGCCAGCAGCCAACCGTCAACGGGGACTGAAGCTTTCTTT.

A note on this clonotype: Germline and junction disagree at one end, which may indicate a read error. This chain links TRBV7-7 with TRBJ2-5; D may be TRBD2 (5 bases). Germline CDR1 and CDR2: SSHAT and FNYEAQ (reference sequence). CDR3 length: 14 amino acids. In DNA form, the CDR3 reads TGTGCTAGCAGCCCCCCGGGGAGCAAAGAGACCCAGTACTTC. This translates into CASSPPGSKETQYF. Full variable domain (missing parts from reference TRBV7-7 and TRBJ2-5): GAGVSQSPRYKVTKRGQDVTLRCDPISSHATLYWYQQALGQGPEFLTYFNYEAQPDKSGLPSDRFSAERPEGSISTLTIQRTEQRDSAMYRCASSPPGSKETQYFGPGTRLLVL.

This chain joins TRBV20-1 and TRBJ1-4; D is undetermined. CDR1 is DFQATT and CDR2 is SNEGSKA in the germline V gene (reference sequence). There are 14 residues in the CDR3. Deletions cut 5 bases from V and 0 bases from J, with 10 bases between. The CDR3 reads CSAGVPATNEKLFF. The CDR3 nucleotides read TGCAGTGCTGGGGTCCCTGCAACTAATGAAAAACTGTTTTTT.

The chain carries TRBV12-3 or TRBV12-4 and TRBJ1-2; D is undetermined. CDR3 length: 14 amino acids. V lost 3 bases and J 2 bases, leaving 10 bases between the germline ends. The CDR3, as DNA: TGTGCCAGCAGTTTCAGTACAGAGAACTATGGCTACACCTTC. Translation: CASSFSTENYGYTF.

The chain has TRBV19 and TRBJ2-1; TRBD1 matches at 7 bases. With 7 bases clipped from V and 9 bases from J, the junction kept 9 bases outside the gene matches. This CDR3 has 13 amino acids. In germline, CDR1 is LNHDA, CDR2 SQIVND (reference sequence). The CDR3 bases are TGTGCCAGTACATTCACAGGGGACGGTGAGCAGTTCTTC. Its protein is CASTFTGDGEQFF.

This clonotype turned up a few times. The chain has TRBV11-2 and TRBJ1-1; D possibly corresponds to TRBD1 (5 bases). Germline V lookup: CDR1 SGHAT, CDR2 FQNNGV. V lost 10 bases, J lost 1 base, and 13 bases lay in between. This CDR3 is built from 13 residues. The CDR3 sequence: CATRQTWNTEAFF. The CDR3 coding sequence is TGTGCCACCCGACAGACTTGGAACACTGAAGCTTTCTTT.

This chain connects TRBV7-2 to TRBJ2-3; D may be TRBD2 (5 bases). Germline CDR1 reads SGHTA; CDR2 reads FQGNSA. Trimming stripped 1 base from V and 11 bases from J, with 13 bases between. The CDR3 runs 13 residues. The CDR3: CASSLVWTGKQYF. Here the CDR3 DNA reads TGTGCCAGCAGCTTAGTGTGGACGGGGAAGCAGTATTTT.

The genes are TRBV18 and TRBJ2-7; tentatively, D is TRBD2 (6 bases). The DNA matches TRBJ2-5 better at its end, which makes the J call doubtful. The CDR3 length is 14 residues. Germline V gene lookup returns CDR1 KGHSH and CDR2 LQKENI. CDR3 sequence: CASSPKLAGETQYF. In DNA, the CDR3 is TGTGCCAGCTCACCAAAACTAGCAGGAGAGACCCAGTACTTC.

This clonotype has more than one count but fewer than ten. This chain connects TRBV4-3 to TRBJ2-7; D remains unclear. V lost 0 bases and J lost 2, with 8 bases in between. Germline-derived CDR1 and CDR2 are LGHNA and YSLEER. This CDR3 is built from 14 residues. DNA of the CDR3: TGCGCCAGCAGCCAAGAGCCCAGAACCTACGAGCAGTACTTC. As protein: CASSQEPRTYEQYF.

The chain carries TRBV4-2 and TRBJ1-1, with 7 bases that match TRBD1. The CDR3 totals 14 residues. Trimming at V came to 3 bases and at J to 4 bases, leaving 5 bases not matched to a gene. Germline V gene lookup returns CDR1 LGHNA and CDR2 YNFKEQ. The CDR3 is CASSQLQGPTEAFF. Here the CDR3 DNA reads TGTGCCAGCAGCCAGTTACAGGGGCCCACTGAAGCTTTCTTT.

The CDR3, as DNA: TGTGCCAGCAGTTACTCGGTTGTCTTGGGACAGGGGGTCAATGAGCAGTTCTTC. Translation gives CASSYSVVLGQGVNEQFF. The rearrangement uses TRBV6-2 or TRBV6-3 and TRBJ2-5, with TRBD1 matching over 11 bases. Gene TRBJ2-1 matches the end of the DNA better, so the J call may be wrong. CDR1 is MNHEY, CDR2 SVGEGT, per germline. This CDR3 is built from 18 residues.

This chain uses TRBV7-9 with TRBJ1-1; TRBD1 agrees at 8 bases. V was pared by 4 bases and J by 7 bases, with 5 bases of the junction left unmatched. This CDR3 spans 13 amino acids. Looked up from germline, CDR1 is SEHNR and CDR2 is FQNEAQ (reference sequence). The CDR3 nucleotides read TGTGCCAGCAGCTCGGACAGGGAGATTGAAGCTTTCTTT. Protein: CASSSDREIEAFF.

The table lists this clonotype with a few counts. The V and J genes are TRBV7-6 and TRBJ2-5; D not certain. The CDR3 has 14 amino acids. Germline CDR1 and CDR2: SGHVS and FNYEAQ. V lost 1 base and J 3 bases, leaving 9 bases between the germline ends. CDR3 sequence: CASSLESAKETQYF. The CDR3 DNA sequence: TGTGCCAGCAGCTTAGAGTCGGCCAAAGAGACCCAGTACTTC.

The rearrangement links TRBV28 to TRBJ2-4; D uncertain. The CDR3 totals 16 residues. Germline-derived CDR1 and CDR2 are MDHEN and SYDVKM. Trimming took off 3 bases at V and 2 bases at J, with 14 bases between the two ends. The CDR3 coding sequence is TGTGCCAGCAGTTTGCCCCTACTGTATCCCAAAAACATTCAGTACTTC. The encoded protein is CASSLPLLYPKNIQYF.

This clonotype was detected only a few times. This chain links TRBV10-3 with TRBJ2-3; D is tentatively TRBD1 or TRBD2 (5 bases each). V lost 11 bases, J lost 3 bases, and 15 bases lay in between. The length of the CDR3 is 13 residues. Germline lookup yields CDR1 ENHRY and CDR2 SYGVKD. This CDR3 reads CALSWDGTDTQYF. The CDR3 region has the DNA TGTGCCCTATCATGGGACGGGACAGATACGCAGTATTTT.

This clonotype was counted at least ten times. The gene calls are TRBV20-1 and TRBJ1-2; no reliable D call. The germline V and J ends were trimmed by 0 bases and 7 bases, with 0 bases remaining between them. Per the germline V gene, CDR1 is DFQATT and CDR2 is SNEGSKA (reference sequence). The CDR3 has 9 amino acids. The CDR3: CSARDGYTF. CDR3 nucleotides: TGCAGTGCTAGAGATGGCTACACCTTC.